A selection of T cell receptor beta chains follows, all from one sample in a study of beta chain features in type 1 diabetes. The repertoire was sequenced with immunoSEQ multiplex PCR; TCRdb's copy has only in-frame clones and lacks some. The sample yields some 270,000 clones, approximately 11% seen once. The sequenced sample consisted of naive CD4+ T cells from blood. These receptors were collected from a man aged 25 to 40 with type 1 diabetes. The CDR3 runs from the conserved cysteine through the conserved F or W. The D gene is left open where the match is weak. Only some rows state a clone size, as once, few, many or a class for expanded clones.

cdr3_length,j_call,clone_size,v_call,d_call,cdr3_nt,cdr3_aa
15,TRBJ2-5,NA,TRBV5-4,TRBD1,TGTGCCAGCAGCTCATCTCCGGGACAGCAAGAGACCCAGTACTTC,CASSSSPGQQETQYF
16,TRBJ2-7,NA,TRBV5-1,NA,TGCGCCAGCAGCTCCCGAGGGGCCAGGGGTCTCTACGAGCAGTACTTC,CASSSRGARGLYEQYF
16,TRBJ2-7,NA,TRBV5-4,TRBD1,TGTGCCAGCAGCCTCGAACCGGGACAGGGTCTCTACGAGCAGTACTTC,CASSLEPGQGLYEQYF
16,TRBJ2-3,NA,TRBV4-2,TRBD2,TGTGCCAGCAGCCAAGATCGTGACGGGGGGGCCAGTACGCAGTATTTT,CASSQDRDGGASTQYF
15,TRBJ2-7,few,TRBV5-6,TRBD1,TGTGCCAGCAGCTTGGTACAGGGGGCATCCTACGAGCAGTACTTC,CASSLVQGASYEQYF
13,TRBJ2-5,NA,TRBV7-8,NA,TGTGCCAGCAGCTTACGGGGGAGGGAGACCCAGTACTTC,CASSLRGRETQYF
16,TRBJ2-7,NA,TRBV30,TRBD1,TGTGCCTGGGCGCGCTCTCTAGGACAGGGGTCCTACGAGCAGTACTTC,CAWARSLGQGSYEQYF
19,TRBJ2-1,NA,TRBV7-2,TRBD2,TGTGCCAGCAGCAAGACTAGCGGGGGGAGTACGAGCTCCTACAATGAGCAGTTCTTC,CASSKTSGGSTSSYNEQFF
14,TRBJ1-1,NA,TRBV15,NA,TGTGCCACCAGCAGAGGACATCTGAACACTGAAGCTTTCTTT,CATSRGHLNTEAFF
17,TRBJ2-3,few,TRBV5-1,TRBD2,TGCGCCAGCAGCTTGGGCCCTCGAGCGGGGGGCACAGATACGCAGTATTTT,CASSLGPRAGGTDTQYF
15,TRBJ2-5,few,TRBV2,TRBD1,TGTGCCAGCAGTGAAAAAACAGGGGAGTGGGAGACCCAGTACTTC,CASSEKTGEWETQYF
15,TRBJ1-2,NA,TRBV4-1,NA,TGCGCCAGCAGCCAAGATCTAAGGCTAGACTATGGCTACACCTTC,CASSQDLRLDYGYTF
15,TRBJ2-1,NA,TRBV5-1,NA,TGCGCCAGCAGCTTTGGGAGAAGCTCCTACAATGAGCAGTTCTTC,CASSFGRSSYNEQFF
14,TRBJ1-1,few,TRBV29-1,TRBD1,TGCAGCGTCGGACAGGGGTTCTCGAACACTGAAGCTTTCTTT,CSVGQGFSNTEAFF
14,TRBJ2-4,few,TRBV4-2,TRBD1,TGTGCCAGCAGCGAGGTCACAGGGGAAAACATTCAGTACTTC,CASSEVTGENIQYF
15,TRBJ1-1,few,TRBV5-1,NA,TGCGCCAGCAGCTTTCCGGAAGCGGGGAACACTGAAGCTTTCTTT,CASSFPEAGNTEAFF
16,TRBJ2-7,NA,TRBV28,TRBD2,TGTGCCAGCAGTTCCCCGACTAGCGGGGGGATCTACGAGCAGTACTTC,CASSSPTSGGIYEQYF
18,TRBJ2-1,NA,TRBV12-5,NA,TGTGCTAGTGGTTTGGCCCACACCGTCAGGGTTTACTACAATGAGCAGTTCTTC,CASGLAHTVRVYYNEQFF
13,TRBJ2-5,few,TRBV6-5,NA,TGTGCCAGCAGTTACTCGGCAGGAGAGACCCAGTACTTC,CASSYSAGETQYF
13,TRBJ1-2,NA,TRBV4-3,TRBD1,TGCGCCAGCAGCCAAGAACAGGGGTATGGCTACACCTTC,CASSQEQGYGYTF
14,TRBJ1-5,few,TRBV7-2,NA,TGTGCCAGCAGCTTGGACAGTAGCAATCAGCCCCAGCATTTT,CASSLDSSNQPQHF
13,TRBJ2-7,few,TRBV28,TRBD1,TGTGCCAGCGTCCCGGGACAGGGCTACGAGCAGTACTTC,CASVPGQGYEQYF
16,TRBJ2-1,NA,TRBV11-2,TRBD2,TGTGCCAGCAGCCCCCACCCTAGCGGGGGGGGTCAGGAGCAGTTCTTC,CASSPHPSGGGQEQFF
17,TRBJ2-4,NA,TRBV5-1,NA,TGCGCCAGCAGCTTGGTTTACAGGGTGGCAGCCAAAAACATTCAGTACTTC,CASSLVYRVAAKNIQYF
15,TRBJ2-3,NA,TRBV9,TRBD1,TGTGCCAGCAGCGGACGTGGGACAGGCACAGATACGCAGTATTTT,CASSGRGTGTDTQYF
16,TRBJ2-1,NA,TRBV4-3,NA,TGCGCCAGCAGCCAAGAGTTAAACGGGGACTACAATGAGCAGTTCTTC,CASSQELNGDYNEQFF
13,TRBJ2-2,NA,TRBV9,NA,TGTGCCAGCAGCATCCGGAGGACCGGGGAGCTGTTTTTT,CASSIRRTGELFF
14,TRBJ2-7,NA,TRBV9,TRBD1,TGTGCCAGCAGCGTAGAACAGGGGATAAACGAGCAGTACTTC,CASSVEQGINEQYF
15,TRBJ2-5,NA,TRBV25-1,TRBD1,TGTGCCAGCAGCCTGGACAGGGGGCTTCAAGAGACCCAGTACTTC,CASSLDRGLQETQYF
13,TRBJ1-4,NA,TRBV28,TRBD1,TGTGCCACCCTAGACAGGGTCGATGAAAAACTGTTTTTT,CATLDRVDEKLFF
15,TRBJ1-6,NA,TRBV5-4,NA,TGTGCCAGCAGCTTCTTGGGGGCAGGGAATTCACCCCTCCACTTT,CASSFLGAGNSPLHF
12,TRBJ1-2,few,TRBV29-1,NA,TGCAGCGTTGAGGAGGGAACGGCCGGCTACACCTTC,CSVEEGTAGYTF
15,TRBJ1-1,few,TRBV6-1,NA,TGTGCCAGCAGTGAAGCTGTGCAGGGCGACCTTGAAGCTTTCTTT,CASSEAVQGDLEAFF
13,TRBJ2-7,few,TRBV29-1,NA,TGCAGCGTTGCGACAACCCTCTCCTACGAGCAGTACTTC,CSVATTLSYEQYF
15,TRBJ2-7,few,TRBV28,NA,TGTGCCAGCAGCTTACTGGCAGGGGCCGTAGACGAGCAGTACTTC,CASSLLAGAVDEQYF
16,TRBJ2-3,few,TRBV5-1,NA,TGCGCCAGCAGCTTGCCGGGGAGTGGGACAACAGATACGCAGTATTTT,CASSLPGSGTTDTQYF
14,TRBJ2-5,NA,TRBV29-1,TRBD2,TGCAGCGTTGTGGGACTAGCGGGACAAGAGACCCAGTACTTC,CSVVGLAGQETQYF
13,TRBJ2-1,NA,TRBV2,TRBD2,TGTGCCAGCAGCGAGGCTAGCGGGGGAATACAGTTCTTC,CASSEASGGIQFF
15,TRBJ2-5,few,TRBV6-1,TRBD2,TGTGCCAGCAGGGGACTAGCGGGGAGTAAAGAGACCCAGTACTTC,CASRGLAGSKETQYF
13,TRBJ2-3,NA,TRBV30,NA,TGTGCCTGGAGCGGCAGGGGCCCGGGTACGCAGTATTTT,CAWSGRGPGTQYF
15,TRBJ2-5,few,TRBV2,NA,TGTGCCAGCAGTGAACAGGGGATAGGCCAAGAGACCCAGTACTTC,CASSEQGIGQETQYF
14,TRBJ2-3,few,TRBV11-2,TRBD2,TGTGCCAGCAGCTTACGCGGGGGGCGAGATACGCAGTATTTT,CASSLRGGRDTQYF
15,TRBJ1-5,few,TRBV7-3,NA,TGTGCCAGCAGCCAGAGACAGGCGGTTGATCAGCCCCAGCATTTT,CASSQRQAVDQPQHF
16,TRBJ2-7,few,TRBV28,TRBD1,TGTGCCAGCAGTTTATTCCCCGGACAGGGTTACTACGAGCAGTACTTC,CASSLFPGQGYYEQYF
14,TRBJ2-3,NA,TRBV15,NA,TGTGCCACCAGTTTGGGGGGTTCGGCAGATACGCAGTATTTT,CATSLGGSADTQYF
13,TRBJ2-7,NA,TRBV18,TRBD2,TGTGCCAGCTCACTAGCGGGGGGTTACGAGCAGTACTTC,CASSLAGGYEQYF
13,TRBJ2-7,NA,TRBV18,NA,TGTGCCAGCTCATCAAACTCCGACAACGAGCAGTACTTC,CASSSNSDNEQYF
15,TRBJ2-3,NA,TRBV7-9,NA,TGTGCCAGCAGCTTAGGGCAGGCCCAGGCAGATACGCAGTATTTT,CASSLGQAQADTQYF
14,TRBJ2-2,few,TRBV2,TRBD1,TGTGCCAGCAGTGGGGACAGAAACACCGGGGAGCTGTTTTTT,CASSGDRNTGELFF
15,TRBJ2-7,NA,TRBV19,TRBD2,TGTGCCAGCCGCTCCGCCAGCGGGGGTTTGAGAGAGCAGTACTTC,CASRSASGGLREQYF
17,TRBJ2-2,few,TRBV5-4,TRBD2,TGTGCCAGCAGCTGGGGACTAGCGGGGGGGCCGTCCGGGGAGCTGTTTTTT,CASSWGLAGGPSGELFF
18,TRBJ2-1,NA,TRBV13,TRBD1,TGTGCCAGCAGCTTAGATCGGGACAGGCTTAATAACTACAATGAGCAGTTCTTC,CASSLDRDRLNNYNEQFF
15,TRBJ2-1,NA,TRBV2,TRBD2,TGTGCCAGCAGTGATGGTAGCGGGGGGCCGGGTGAGCAGTTCTTC,CASSDGSGGPGEQFF
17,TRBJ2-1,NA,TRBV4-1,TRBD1,TGCGCCAGCAGCCCAGGACCGACAGGGGGCGCTTACAATGAGCAGTTCTTC,CASSPGPTGGAYNEQFF
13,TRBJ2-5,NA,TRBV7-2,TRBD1,TGTGCCAGCATTCGGGACAGGCAAGAGACCCAGTACTTC,CASIRDRQETQYF
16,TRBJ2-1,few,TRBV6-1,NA,TGTGCCAGCAGTGATGTCTTTTCCAGCTCCTACAATGAGCAGTTCTTC,CASSDVFSSSYNEQFF